The 19 T cell receptor beta chains in this list originate from one sample, sequenced in a study of OX40 agonist ivuxolimab in advanced cancers. Method: immunoSEQ multiplex PCR; TCRdb's copy keeps in-frame clones and lacks some. In the table there are fewer than 75,000 clones, roughly nine tenths of which are singletons. The material sequenced was CD4+ or CD8+ T cells sorted from blood, taken in a trial of the OX40 agonist ivuxolimab. The receptors derive from an adult with an advanced solid tumor such as melanoma, head and neck, liver or kidney cancer.

The chain recombines TRBV30 with TRBJ2-2; 8 positions match TRBD1. Germline CDR1 reads GTSNPN; CDR2 reads SVGIG (reference sequence). CDR3 length: 14 amino acids. The junction had 5 bases not matched to a gene; V was cut back by 4 bases and J by 4 bases. CDR3 nucleotide sequence: TGTGCCTGGACAGGGGGCGCGAGCACCGGGGAGCTGTTTTTT. Translation gives CAWTGGASTGELFF.

The chain uses TRBV6-1 and TRBJ1-4; D call uncertain. CDR1 MNHNS and CDR2 SASEGT come from the germline V gene. CDR3 length equals 16 residues. V was shortened by 4 bases and J by 0 bases, with 12 bases between the two germline ends. This chain's CDR3 is CASSVFPSATNEKLFF. In nucleotides, the CDR3 is TGTGCCAGCAGTGTATTCCCTTCTGCAACTAATGAAAAACTGTTTTTT.

V is TRBV19 and J is TRBJ1-1; D unresolved. This CDR3 contains 16 residues. Germline CDR1 and CDR2: LNHDA and SQIVND (reference sequence). The germline V and J ends were trimmed by 0 bases and 2 bases, with 13 bases remaining between them. The CDR3 loop reads CASSIDEGAFNTEAFF. CDR3 in DNA: TGTGCCAGTAGTATAGATGAGGGCGCCTTTAACACTGAAGCTTTCTTT.

The genes are TRBV7-2 and TRBJ1-3; no clear D gene. Germline CDR1 SGHTA, CDR2 FQGNSA. V lost 5 bases and J 0 bases, leaving 11 bases between the germline ends. This CDR3 region has 15 residues. CDR3 loop: CASSPRTASGNTIYF. DNA for the CDR3: TGTGCCAGCAGCCCGAGGACCGCCTCTGGAAACACCATATATTTT.

The V gene is TRBV19, the J gene TRBJ2-5, with D unclear. The CDR3 is made up of 12 amino acids. V was cut by 8 bases and J by 7 bases, with 14 bases left in between. Germline V lookup: CDR1 LNHDA, CDR2 SQIVND (reference sequence). CDR3 protein: CASGQAVGTQYF. The CDR3 DNA reads TGTGCCAGTGGTCAAGCCGTAGGGACCCAGTACTTC.

This chain joins TRBV9 and TRBJ1-6; TRBD1 is a possible D gene (5 bases). Germline CDR1 is SGDLS and CDR2 is YYNGEE. V lost 0 bases and J 7 bases, leaving 11 bases between the germline ends. CDR3 length: 15 amino acids. The CDR3 loop is CASSVDGALNSPLHF. The CDR3 DNA reads as TGTGCCAGCAGCGTAGATGGGGCGTTGAATTCACCCCTCCACTTT.

The chain links TRBV30 to TRBJ2-2; 9 bases map to TRBD1. The CDR3 loop spans 14 amino acids. Germline-derived CDR1 and CDR2 are GTSNPN and SVGIG (reference sequence). Trimming at V came to 2 bases and at J to 5 bases, leaving 3 bases not matched to a gene. For the CDR3, the DNA is TGTGCCTGGAGTTGGACAGGGGTGACCGGGGAGCTGTTTTTT. This sequence encodes CAWSWTGVTGELFF.

V gene TRBV5-5 combines with J gene TRBJ1-3; D not certain. The CDR3 is made up of 14 amino acids. Germline V gives CDR1 SGHKS, CDR2 YYEKEE (reference sequence). V was shortened by 4 bases and J by 0 bases, with 8 bases between the two germline ends. The CDR3 loop is CASSVDNSGNTIYF. The CDR3 DNA reads TGTGCCAGCAGCGTAGACAACTCTGGAAACACCATATATTTT.

A remark on this clone: This may come from a read error, since a much larger clone is one base off. Other DNA sequences in this specimen translate into the identical CDR3. The V call is TRBV5-1, the J call TRBJ1-1, with D maybe TRBD1 (5 bases). The CDR3 contains 15 residues. The germline V and J ends were trimmed by 4 bases and 5 bases, with 18 bases remaining between them. The V gene's germline CDR1 is SGHRS and CDR2 YFSETQ. CDR3: CASSLHGTGQTEAFF. In DNA form, the CDR3 reads TGCGCCAGCAGCCTTCATGGGACGGGTCAGACTGAAGCTTTCTTT. The complete variable domain, with remaining parts taken from reference TRBV5-1 and TRBJ1-1, reads KAGVTQTPRYLIKTRGQQVTLSCSPISGHRSVSWYQQTPGQGLQFLFEYFSETQRNKGNFPGRFSGRQFSNSRSEMNVSTLELGDSALYLCASSLHGTGQTEAFFGQGTRLTVV.

This rearrangement joins TRBV4-3 to TRBJ1-1; a possible D gene is TRBD1 (5 bases). Germline loops: CDR1 LGHNA, CDR2 YSLEER. V gave up 0 bases and J gave up 1 base, with 15 bases separating them. There are 17 residues in the CDR3. The CDR3 loop reads CASSQEFGGYSNTEAFF. The CDR3, as DNA: TGCGCCAGCAGCCAAGAGTTTGGGGGATATTCGAACACTGAAGCTTTCTTT.

This CDR3 reads CASSYSTSGRAEQYF. CDR3 DNA sequence: TGTGCCAGCAGTTACTCCACTAGCGGGAGAGCCGAGCAGTACTTC. This chain connects TRBV6-5 to TRBJ2-7; 11 nucleotides align to TRBD2. The V gene end was trimmed by 0 bases and the J gene end by 6 bases; junction bases not matched to a gene: 4. The CDR3 covers 15 residues. Germline values: CDR1 MNHEY, CDR2 SVGAGI.

This rearrangement joins TRBV21-1 to TRBJ2-6. TRBV21-1 represents a pseudogene. The CDR3 consists of 20 residues. CDR3 amino acids: CASSATMAGRPRGGANVLTF. CDR3 nucleotides: TGTGCCAGCAGCGCGACAATGGCCGGACGGCCCAGAGGTGGGGCCAACGTCCTGACTTTC.

V is TRBV30 and J is TRBJ2-1; TRBD2 agrees at 12 bases. V was pared by 2 bases and J by 7 bases, with 9 bases of the junction left unmatched. Germline V gene sequence: CDR1 GTSNPN, CDR2 SVGIG (reference sequence). The CDR3 loop spans 16 amino acids. CDR3 amino acids: CAWSKARTSGKNEQFF. As DNA, the CDR3 is TGTGCCTGGAGTAAAGCCCGGACTAGCGGGAAGAATGAGCAGTTCTTC.

The rearrangement joins TRBV29-1 to TRBJ1-5, with TRBD1 matching over 7 bases. The CDR3 consists of 13 residues. V lost 5 bases to trimming and J lost 3 bases; unmatched junction nucleotides: 4. Germline CDR1 and CDR2: SQVTM and ANQGSEA. The CDR3 loop is CSVQGGNNQPQHF. The CDR3 DNA reads TGCAGCGTTCAGGGGGGAAACAATCAGCCCCAGCATTTT.

The V and J genes are TRBV12-5 and TRBJ2-5; tentatively, D is TRBD1 or TRBD2 (5 bases each). The CDR3 length is 20 residues. Germline loops: CDR1 LGHNT, CDR2 FRNRAP. The V end lost 4 bases, the J end lost 5 bases, and 32 bases lay between the germline ends. The chain's CDR3 is CASGSPSPCLKGEKGETQYF. CDR3 in DNA: TGTGCTAGTGGTTCCCCGTCCCCATGTCTTAAAGGGGAGAAAGGGGAGACCCAGTACTTC. The complete variable domain, with remaining parts taken from reference TRBV12-5 and TRBJ2-5, reads DARVTQTPRHKVTEMGQEVTMRCQPILGHNTVFWYRQTMMQGLELLAYFRNRAPLDDSGMPKDRFSAEMPDATLATLKIQPSEPRDSAVYFCASGSPSPCLKGEKGETQYFGPGTRLLVL.

The chain has TRBV7-9 and TRBJ1-3; 10 nucleotides match TRBD1. With 5 bases clipped from V and 4 bases from J, the junction kept 14 bases outside the gene matches. The germline CDR1 and CDR2 sequences are SEHNR and FQNEAQ (reference sequence). The CDR3 covers 18 residues. The CDR3 DNA reads TGTGCCAGCAGCGTCGGGACAGGGGCCACCCCCTTAGGAAACACCATATATTTT. Its translation is CASSVGTGATPLGNTIYF. Variable domain in full (rest from reference TRBV7-9 and TRBJ1-3): DTGVSQNPRHKITKRGQNVTFRCDPISEHNRLYWYRQTLGQGPEFLTYFQNEAQLEKSRLLSDRFSAERPKGSFSTLEIQRTEQGDSAMYLCASSVGTGATPLGNTIYFGEGSWLTVV.

CDR3 protein: CASSLEAGEGTGELFF. In nucleotides, the CDR3 is TGTGCCAGCAGCTTAGAAGCGGGAGAGGGGACCGGGGAGCTGTTTTTT. The rearrangement links TRBV11-3 to TRBJ2-2; 8 nucleotides agree with TRBD2. Unmatched junction bases numbered 5, after V lost 0 bases and J lost 5 bases. CDR1 and CDR2 (germline): SGHNT, YENEEA. The CDR3 is 16 amino acids. Variable domain in full (rest from reference TRBV11-3 and TRBJ2-2): EAGVVQSPRYKIIEKKQPVAFWCNPISGHNTLYWYLQNLGQGPELLIRYENEEAVDDSQLPKDRFSAERLKGVDSTLKIQPAELGDSAVYLCASSLEAGEGTGELFFGEGSRLTVL.

The V and J genes are TRBV6-4 and TRBJ1-2; maybe TRBD1 (5 bases). Germline CDR1 is MRHNA and CDR2 is SNTAGT. This CDR3 has 14 residues. V was clipped by 5 bases and J by 1 base, with 11 bases between them. CDR3 nucleotide sequence: TGTGCCAGCAGTCCTGGGGGGAATAACTATGGCTACACCTTC. It is translated as CASSPGGNNYGYTF.

V and J are TRBV7-2 and TRBJ1-1; 7 bases map to TRBD1. Per the germline V gene, CDR1 is SGHTA and CDR2 is FQGNSA. The CDR3 has 14 amino acids. J lost 7 bases, V lost 2 bases, and 7 bases had no gene match. The DNA of the CDR3 is TGTGCCAGCAGCTTACAGGGGGGAGGTTATGAAGCTTTCTTT. Encoded protein: CASSLQGGGYEAFF.